This passage covers 11 T cell receptor beta chains from one sample sequenced in a study of OX40 agonist ivuxolimab in advanced cancers. Assay: immunoSEQ multiplex PCR; the TCRdb copy retains only in-frame clones and omits some. The sample has 90,000 to 120,000 clones; more than 85% are singletons. The sequencing here drew on CD4+ or CD8+ T cells sorted from blood, taken in a trial of the OX40 agonist ivuxolimab. These receptors all come from an adult with an advanced solid tumor such as melanoma, head and neck, liver or kidney cancer.

The genes are TRBV7-3 and TRBJ2-2, with no clear D. Germline assignment: CDR1 SGHTA and CDR2 FQGTGA. The CDR3 is made up of 14 amino acids. V lost 6 bases and J lost 0, with 8 bases in between. The DNA for the CDR3 is TGTGCCAGCAGAGGACCGGCGAACACCGGGGAGCTGTTTTTT. Protein: CASRGPANTGELFF.

This rearrangement joins TRBV5-1 to TRBJ2-7, with D perhaps TRBD1 or TRBD2 (5 bases each). V lost 4 bases and J 2 bases, leaving 19 bases between the germline ends. Germline values: CDR1 SGHRS, CDR2 YFSETQ. This CDR3 comprises 16 residues. CDR3 in DNA: TGCGCCAGCAGCCAGGGTAAGGGACCACCAACCTACGAGCAGTACTTC. Amino acids: CASSQGKGPPTYEQYF.

The chain is built from TRBV30 and TRBJ2-5; D may be TRBD2 (6 bases). V lost 2 bases, J lost 5 bases, and 9 bases lay in between. From germline, CDR1 is GTSNPN and CDR2 SVGIG (reference sequence). The CDR3 has 12 amino acids. CDR3 sequence reads: CAWSPGVETQYF. Here the CDR3 DNA reads TGTGCCTGGAGTCCGGGGGTGGAGACCCAGTACTTC.

The J gene is TRBJ1-1, the V gene TRBV19; tentative D call: TRBD1 (5 bases). CDR1 and CDR2 (germline): LNHDA, SQIVND (reference sequence). The V end was cut by 1 base, the J end by 8 bases, with 11 bases between. This CDR3 contains 13 residues. CDR3: CASSIGVRGEAFF. The CDR3, as DNA: TGTGCCAGTAGTATAGGGGTACGGGGGGAAGCTTTCTTT.

The chain recombines TRBV19 with TRBJ1-1, with TRBD1 matching 7 bases. Per the germline V gene, CDR1 is LNHDA and CDR2 is SQIVND (reference sequence). The CDR3 is 13 residues long. V was clipped by 5 bases and J by 5 bases; unmatched bases: 5. The CDR3 sequence: CASSLDRETEAFF. Here the CDR3 DNA reads TGTGCCAGTAGTCTCGACAGGGAAACTGAAGCTTTCTTT.

The genes are TRBV28 and TRBJ1-1; maybe TRBD1 (5 bases). The length of the CDR3 is 13 residues. The germline V gene encodes CDR1 MDHEN and CDR2 SYDVKM. The V end lost 4 bases, the J end lost 0 bases, and 6 bases lay between the germline ends. The CDR3, as DNA: TGTGCCAGCAGTTCGACAGTGAACACTGAAGCTTTCTTT. It translates to CASSSTVNTEAFF. The variable domain in full, with the rest retrieved from reference TRBV28 and TRBJ1-1, is DVKVTQSSRYLVKRTGEKVFLECVQDMDHENMFWYRQDPGLGLRLIYFSYDVKMKEKGDIPEGYSVSREKKERFSLILESASTNQTSMYLCASSSTVNTEAFFGQGTRLTVV.

The chain has TRBV6-5 and TRBJ1-2; 8 bases map to TRBD1. CDR1 and CDR2 from the germline V gene are MNHEY and SVGAGI. The CDR3 covers 14 residues. V gave up 2 bases and J gave up 8 bases; unmatched junction bases: 7. Here the CDR3 DNA reads TGTGCCAGCAGTTACGCGGACAGGGCGGGGGGCTACACCTTC. Translated, it gives CASSYADRAGGYTF.

The chain uses TRBV14 and TRBJ2-3; 13 bases are shared with TRBD2. This CDR3 is built from 19 residues. Germline values: CDR1 SGHDN, CDR2 FVKESK. Trimming cost V 5 bases and J 0 bases; bases outside gene matches: 11. CDR3 DNA sequence: TGTGCCAGCAGCAACCTCATAGAGACTAGCGGGAGGAGCACAGATACGCAGTATTTT. Its protein product is CASSNLIETSGRSTDTQYF.

The rearrangement links TRBV5-1 to TRBJ2-1; 9 nucleotides line up with TRBD2. V was clipped by 4 bases and J by 11 bases; unmatched bases: 10. This CDR3 spans 14 amino acids. The germline gives CDR1 SGHRS, CDR2 YFSETQ. DNA of the CDR3: TGCGCCAGCAGCCAAGGGACTAGCCCTTCACAGCAGTTCTTC. It encodes CASSQGTSPSQQFF. Looking up the rest from reference TRBV5-1 and TRBJ2-1 gives the full variable domain: KAGVTQTPRYLIKTRGQQVTLSCSPISGHRSVSWYQQTPGQGLQFLFEYFSETQRNKGNFPGRFSGRQFSNSRSEMNVSTLELGDSALYLCASSQGTSPSQQFFGPGTRLTVL.

This clone has just one count. The chain links TRBV5-1 to TRBJ2-5; 7 bases agree with TRBD2. The J call is doubtful: the DNA matches TRBJ2-7 better. Germline V gene lookup returns CDR1 SGHRS and CDR2 YFSETQ. This CDR3 has 14 residues. Here the CDR3 reads CASRGGSLSYEQYF. The CDR3 DNA sequence: TGCGCCAGCAGAGGCGGGAGCCTCTCCTACGAGCAGTACTTC.

The genes are TRBV27 and TRBJ2-4; D remains unclear. The germline V gene has CDR1 MNHEY and CDR2 SMNVEV (reference sequence). The CDR3 is made up of 16 amino acids. Trimming took off 1 base at V and 0 bases at J, with 10 bases between the two ends. CDR3 sequence reads: CASSLYIGLAKNIQYF. CDR3 bases: TGTGCCAGCAGTTTATATATTGGCTTAGCCAAAAACATTCAGTACTTC.